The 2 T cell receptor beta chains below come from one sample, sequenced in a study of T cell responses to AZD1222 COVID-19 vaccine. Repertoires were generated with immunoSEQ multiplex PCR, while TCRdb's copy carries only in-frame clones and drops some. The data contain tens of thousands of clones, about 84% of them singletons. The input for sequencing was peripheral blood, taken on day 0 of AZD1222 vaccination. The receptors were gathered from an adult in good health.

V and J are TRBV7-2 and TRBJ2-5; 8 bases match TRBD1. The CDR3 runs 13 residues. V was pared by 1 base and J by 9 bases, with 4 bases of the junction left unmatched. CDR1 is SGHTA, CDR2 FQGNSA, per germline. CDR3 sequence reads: CASSLGGQEAQYF. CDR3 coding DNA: TGTGCCAGCAGCTTAGGGGGACAGGAGGCCCAGTACTTC.

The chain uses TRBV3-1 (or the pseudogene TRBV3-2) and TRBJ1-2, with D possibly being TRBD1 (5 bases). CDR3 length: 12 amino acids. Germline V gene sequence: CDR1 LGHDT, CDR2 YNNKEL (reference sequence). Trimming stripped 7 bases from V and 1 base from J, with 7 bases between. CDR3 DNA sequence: TGTGCCAGCACAGGGCTTAACTATGGCTACACCTTC. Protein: CASTGLNYGYTF.